The T cell receptor beta chain under discussion was sequenced for a study of T cell repertoires in cytomegalovirus infection. TCRdb independently ran MiXCR on the reads; one entry per CDR3 protein. The sample has about 440,000 distinct CDR3 sequences, roughly 31% seen once. CDR1 SGHVS and CDR2 FNYEAQ come from the germline V gene. The CDR3 is made up of 14 amino acids. V was clipped by 5 bases and J by 1 base, with 11 bases between them. This clonotype was found many times. Material for sequencing was PBMCs. This clonotype was obtained from a human donor in good health (CMV status not recorded). Some clones in this sample may be carry-over from other donors' samples. This rearrangement joins TRBV7-6 to TRBJ1-1; D perhaps matches TRBD1 (6 bases). The CDR3 here is CASSEGGRNTEAFF. For the CDR3, the DNA is TGTGCCAGCAGCGAGGGGGGACGGAACACTGAAGCTTTCTTT.